The rows below give T cell receptor beta chains drawn from one sample of a study of T cell repertoires and HLA-DP antigens. Their specific antigens are unknown. TCRdb's table, derived via immunoSEQ multiplex PCR, lists solely in-frame clones and lacks some. The data hold about 110,000 clones, with about 91% observed a single time. Specimen: CD4+ T cells from PBMCs. The receptors shown here come from a woman aged 18-29 years in good health and CMV-seronegative. Both conserved end residues are part of each CDR3. Each record gives: clone size, D gene, V gene, J gene, CDR3 length, CDR3 DNA, CDR3 protein. The D gene is left open where the match is weak. Clone size is shown for a subset of rows, as once, few, many or a class of expanded clone.

>.|.|TRBV25-1|TRBJ2-3|15
TGTGCCAGCAGTGAATCTCAAGGAAACACAGATACGCAGTATTTT
CASSESQGNTDTQYF
>once|.|TRBV19|TRBJ1-1|14
TGTGCCAGTAGTCAGTGGTCCTCCGGACCTGAAGCTTTCTTT
CASSQWSSGPEAFF
>.|.|TRBV5-5|TRBJ1-2|14
TGTGCCAGCAGCTTGTATGCGTCAGGGATTCATCCCACCTTC
CASSLYASGIHPTF
>.|TRBD1|TRBV28|TRBJ2-2|16
TGTGCCAGCAGTGGAAGGGACAGGTCCTTCACCGGGGAGCTGTTTTTT
CASSGRDRSFTGELFF
>.|.|TRBV4-2|TRBJ2-5|16
TGTGCCAGCAGCCAAGAAGGTGGGGGACGAAAAGAGACCCAGTACTTC
CASSQEGGGRKETQYF
>.|.|TRBV5-4|TRBJ1-2|12
TGTGCCAGCAGCTCGAAGGACATAGGCTACACCTTC
CASSSKDIGYTF
>.|.|TRBV5-4|TRBJ2-3|15
TGTGCCAGCAGCCAGGTTGCGGGAAGCACAGATACGCAGTATTTT
CASSQVAGSTDTQYF
>once|.|TRBV18|TRBJ2-1|16
TGTGCCAGCTCACCAAGGACAGTGACCCTCCGCAATGAGCAGTTCTTC
CASSPRTVTLRNEQFF
>.|.|TRBV4-3|TRBJ2-5|14
TGCGCCAGCAGCGAACGGGAAGGGAGAGAGACCCAGTACTTC
CASSEREGRETQYF
>once|TRBD2|TRBV28|TRBJ2-1|18
TGTGCCAGCAGGCCTAGCGGGAGGAGCACAACTAGGCACAATGAGCAGTTCTTC
CASRPSGRSTTRHNEQFF
>.|TRBD1|TRBV19|TRBJ2-2|16
TGTGCCAGTATCCCGACAGGGCGCCTGAACACCGGGGAGCTGTTTTTT
CASIPTGRLNTGELFF
>.|.|TRBV2|TRBJ1-4|15
TGTGCCAGCAAAGAAAAGGGGTCAACTAATGAAAAACTGTTTTTT
CASKEKGSTNEKLFF
>once|.|TRBV7-3|TRBJ2-3|14
TGTGCCAGCAGCTTATTGGTGGCCACAGATACGCAGTATTTT
CASSLLVATDTQYF
>.|.|TRBV28|TRBJ2-5|13
TGTGCCAGCAGTTTAAAGGTCCCAGAGACCCAGTACTTC
CASSLKVPETQYF
>.|TRBD2|TRBV7-8|TRBJ2-3|15
TGTGCCAGCAGCTTACAACTAGCGTACACAGATACGCAGTATTTT
CASSLQLAYTDTQYF
>.|TRBD2|TRBV10-3|TRBJ2-7|14
TGTGCCATCAGCCGGACTAGCGGGAGCTACGAGCAGTACTTC
CAISRTSGSYEQYF
>.|.|TRBV7-6|TRBJ2-3|18
TGTGCCAGCAGCTTAACTGGGGGCGGATCAGGACTAGTCGTTACGCAGTATTTT
CASSLTGGGSGLVVTQYF
>once|.|TRBV6-6|TRBJ1-1|16
TGTGCCAGCAGTACAACAGGGAAGGGGATGAACACTGAAGCTTTCTTT
CASSTTGKGMNTEAFF
>.|.|TRBV7-9|TRBJ1-1|14
TGTGCCAGCAGCCCGACAGGCGTTAACACTGAAGCTTTCTTT
CASSPTGVNTEAFF
>.|.|TRBV2|TRBJ1-1|11
TGTGTCCTAAACGGAAACACTGAAGCTTTCTTT
CVLNGNTEAFF
>.|.|TRBV29-1|TRBJ1-4|13
TGCAGCGTTGGACAGAGGCTTAATGAAAAACTGTTTTTT
CSVGQRLNEKLFF
>.|TRBD1|TRBV10-2|TRBJ1-1|18
TGCGCCAGCAGTTCCCACCGGGACAGGAGGTTTACGAACACTGAAGCTTTCTTT
CASSSHRDRRFTNTEAFF
>.|.|TRBV27|TRBJ2-7|16
TGTGCCAGCAGTTCCCCGGGACAATGGGGTACTTACGAGCAGTACTTC
CASSSPGQWGTYEQYF
>once|TRBD2|TRBV6-1|TRBJ2-4|14
TGTGCCAGCAGTGAGGGGGGGACCAAAAACATTCAGTACTTC
CASSEGGTKNIQYF
>once|.|TRBV4-2|TRBJ1-3|15
TGTGCCAGCAGGCATGGCGGACAGAAGGGAAACACCATATATTTT
CASRHGGQKGNTIYF
>.|.|TRBV6-1|TRBJ1-1|11
TGTGCCAGCAGTGACCCGACAGAAGCTTTCTTT
CASSDPTEAFF
>.|TRBD2|TRBV9|TRBJ2-7|14
TGTGCCAGCAGCGGCCGGGGGGGGCTTTACGAGCAGTACTTC
CASSGRGGLYEQYF
>.|.|TRBV5-1|TRBJ2-7|14
TGCGCCAGCAGCTCGAGGGCCCTCACCTACGAGCAGTACTTC
CASSSRALTYEQYF
>.|.|TRBV14|TRBJ1-2|15
TGTGCCAGCAGCTCAATCATGAGAACTAACTATGGCTACACCTTC
CASSSIMRTNYGYTF
>.|.|TRBV7-3|TRBJ2-2|15
TGTGCCAGCAGCTTAACGGTTTCGGGGACCGGGGAGCTGTTTTTT
CASSLTVSGTGELFF
>.|TRBD1|TRBV18|TRBJ1-5|15
TGTGCCAGCTCACCGAATACAGGGGGCGATCAGCCCCAGCATTTT
CASSPNTGGDQPQHF
>.|.|TRBV20-1|TRBJ2-5|9
TGCAGTGCTCAAGAGGGCCTGTACTTC
CSAQEGLYF
>.|.|TRBV10-2|TRBJ2-4|15
TGCGCCAGCAGCTCAACTAGCTCCTCAAAAAACATTCAGTACTTC
CASSSTSSSKNIQYF
>.|TRBD1|TRBV7-9|TRBJ2-7|15
TGTGCCAGCAGCTTGGCCGGGACAGGGGGCGGCGAGCAGTACTTC
CASSLAGTGGGEQYF
>.|.|TRBV5-1|TRBJ1-6|15
TGCGCCAGCAGCTATCAGGGACCCCCTAATTCACCCCTCCACTTT
CASSYQGPPNSPLHF
>.|TRBD1|TRBV6-5|TRBJ1-2|15
TGTGCCGGCAGTTACTTTTCAGGGGGCGGAAAGGGCTACACCTTC
CAGSYFSGGGKGYTF
>.|TRBD1|TRBV4-1|TRBJ1-6|16
TGCGCCAGCAGCCAAGATAAGACAGGGAATAATTCACCCCTCCACTTT
CASSQDKTGNNSPLHF
>.|.|TRBV5-1|TRBJ2-3|16
TGCGCCAGCAGCTTGGCCTGGACCATGGCCGCAGATACGCAGTATTTT
CASSLAWTMAADTQYF
>few|.|TRBV20-1|TRBJ1-1|10
TGCAGGGCGAAGGGCACTGAAGCTTTCTTT
CRAKGTEAFF
>once|.|TRBV28|TRBJ1-5|16
TGTGCCAGCAGTTCCCCTCAGGGCATTCGCAATCAGCCCCAGCATTTT
CASSSPQGIRNQPQHF
>.|.|TRBV7-6|TRBJ2-1|13
TGTGCCAGCAGCTTAGCGTTTAGACAAGGCTCGTTCTTC
CASSLAFRQGSFF
>.|TRBD1|TRBV18|TRBJ1-2|14
TGTGCCAGCTCACGGGGACAGGGGGCAGACGGCTACACCTTC
CASSRGQGADGYTF
>.|.|TRBV4-1|TRBJ1-4|16
TGCGCCAGCAGCCAAGAGTCTCAGGGGATGCGGGAAAAACTGTTTTTT
CASSQESQGMREKLFF
>.|TRBD2|TRBV19|TRBJ2-7|17
TGTGCCAGTAGTATTGGGACTAGCGGGGTCTACTCCTACGAGCAGTACTTC
CASSIGTSGVYSYEQYF
>.|.|TRBV11-2|TRBJ2-5|13
TGTGCCAGCAGCTTTGTACTCCAGGGGACCCAGTACTTC
CASSFVLQGTQYF
>few|.|TRBV6-5|TRBJ1-1|12
TGTGCCAGCAGTACACCGAACACTGAAGCTTTCTTT
CASSTPNTEAFF
>few|.|TRBV7-2|TRBJ1-2|13
TGTGCCAGCACACGAGGTCCGAGCTATGGCTACACCTTC
CASTRGPSYGYTF
>.|TRBD2|TRBV11-3|TRBJ2-2|20
TGTGCCAGCAGCTTAGGGTTGACTAGCGGGGGAGTTACGAACACCGGGGAGCTGTTTTTT
CASSLGLTSGGVTNTGELFF
>.|.|TRBV10-1|TRBJ2-3|13
TGCGCCAGCAGTCAACCAGACACAGATACGCAGTATTTT
CASSQPDTDTQYF
>.|TRBD1|TRBV27|TRBJ2-7|14
TGTGCCAGCAGTCCAAGGGACAGGGACAACGAGCAGTACTTC
CASSPRDRDNEQYF
>once|.|TRBV29-1|TRBJ1-1|13
TGCAGCGTTGAAAAGGATGGGGGAACTGAAGCTTTCTTT
CSVEKDGGTEAFF
>.|.|TRBV6-6|TRBJ1-2|14
TGTGCCAGCAGTTCACAACAGGGTGTCGGTGGCTACACCTTC
CASSSQQGVGGYTF